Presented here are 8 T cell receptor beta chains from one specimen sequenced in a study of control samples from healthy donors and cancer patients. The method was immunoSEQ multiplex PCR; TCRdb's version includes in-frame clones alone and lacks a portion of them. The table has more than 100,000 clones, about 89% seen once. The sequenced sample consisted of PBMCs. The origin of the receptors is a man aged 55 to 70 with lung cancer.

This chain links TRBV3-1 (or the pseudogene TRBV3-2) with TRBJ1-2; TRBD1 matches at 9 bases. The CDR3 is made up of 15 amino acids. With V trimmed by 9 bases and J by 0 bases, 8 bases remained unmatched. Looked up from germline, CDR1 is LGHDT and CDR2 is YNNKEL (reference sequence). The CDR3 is CASFNRDRANYGYTF. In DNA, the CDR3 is TGTGCCAGTTTCAATCGGGACAGGGCTAACTATGGCTACACCTTC.

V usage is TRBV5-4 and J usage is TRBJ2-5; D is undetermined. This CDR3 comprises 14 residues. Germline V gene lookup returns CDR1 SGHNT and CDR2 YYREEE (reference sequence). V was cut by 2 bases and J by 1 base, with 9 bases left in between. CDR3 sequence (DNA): TGTGCCAGCAGCTTTCGGATCAGCCAAGAGACCCAGTACTTC. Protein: CASSFRISQETQYF. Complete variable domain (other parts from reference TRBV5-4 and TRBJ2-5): ETGVTQSPTHLIKTRGQQVTLRCSSQSGHNTVSWYQQALGQGPQFIFQYYREEENGRGNFPPRFSGLQFPNYSSELNVNALELDDSALYLCASSFRISQETQYFGPGTRLLVL.

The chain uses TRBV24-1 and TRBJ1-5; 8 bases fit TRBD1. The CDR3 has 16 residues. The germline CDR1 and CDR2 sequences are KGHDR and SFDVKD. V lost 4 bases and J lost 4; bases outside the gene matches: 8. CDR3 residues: CATSDGRRGQNQPQHF. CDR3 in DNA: TGTGCCACCAGTGACGGCCGCAGGGGGCAGAATCAGCCCCAGCATTTT.

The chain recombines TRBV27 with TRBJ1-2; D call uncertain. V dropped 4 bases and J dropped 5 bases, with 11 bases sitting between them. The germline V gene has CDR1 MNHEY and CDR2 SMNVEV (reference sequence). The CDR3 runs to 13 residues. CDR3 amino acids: CASSWGERYGYTF. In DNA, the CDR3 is TGTGCCAGCAGTTGGGGAGAACGGTATGGCTACACCTTC.

This CDR3 reads CASSPPSGRGGQETQYF. CDR3 bases: TGTGCCAGCAGCCCTCCCTCGGGGCGGGGGGGCCAAGAGACCCAGTACTTC. The genes are TRBV5-4 and TRBJ2-5; 9 positions agree with TRBD2. Germline values: CDR1 SGHNT, CDR2 YYREEE (reference sequence). Trimming at V came to 4 bases and at J to 1 base, leaving 11 bases not matched to a gene. This CDR3 comprises 17 residues.

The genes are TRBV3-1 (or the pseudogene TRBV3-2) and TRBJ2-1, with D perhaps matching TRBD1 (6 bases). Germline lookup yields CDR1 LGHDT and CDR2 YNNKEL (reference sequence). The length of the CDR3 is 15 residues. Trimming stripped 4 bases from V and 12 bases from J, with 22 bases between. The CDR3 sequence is CASSRRYRTDVGQFF. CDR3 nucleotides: TGTGCCAGCAGCCGCCGGTACAGGACAGACGTCGGGCAGTTCTTC.

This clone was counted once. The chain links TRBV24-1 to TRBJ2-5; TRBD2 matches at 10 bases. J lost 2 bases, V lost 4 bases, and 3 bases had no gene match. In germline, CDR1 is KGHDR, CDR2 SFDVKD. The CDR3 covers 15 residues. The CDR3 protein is CATSDTSGEQETQYF. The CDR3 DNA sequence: TGTGCCACCAGTGACACTAGCGGGGAGCAAGAGACCCAGTACTTC.

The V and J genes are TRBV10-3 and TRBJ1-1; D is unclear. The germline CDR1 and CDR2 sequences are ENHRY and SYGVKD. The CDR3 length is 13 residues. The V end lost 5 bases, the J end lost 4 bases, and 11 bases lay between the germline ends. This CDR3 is CAISSMGSTEAFF. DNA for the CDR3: TGTGCCATCAGTTCGATGGGGAGCACTGAAGCTTTCTTT.